This T cell receptor (beta chain) was recovered during a study of blood T cell repertoires in COVID-19. At the level of the study: Donors in the United States, Italy and Spain gave samples during acute or convalescent COVID-19.

Participants' reported clinical history set cohort assignment. The study counted Cohort 3 donors as recovered given two negative PCRs, clearance, or symptom resolution. The sample holds one count of this clone. Original processing notes: Amplification from reference gene primers served as the basis for estimated nucleated cell counts. Measured with immunoSEQ multiplex PCR; TCRdb has only the in-frame clones, and not every one. Clone size and V and J calls were adopted from that table, with D and trimming inferred from the DNA. This sample has about 380,000 clones, with roughly 86% found just once. This CDR3 is built from 15 residues. Unmatched junction bases numbered 6, after V lost 7 bases and J lost 5 bases. Germline V gives CDR1 SNHLY, CDR2 FYNNEI.

This clonotype originated in a man aged 25-45 years who had recovered from COVID-19. The sequencing input was PBMCs or T cells enriched from blood (not recorded which). The chain links TRBV2 to TRBJ2-1, with 12 bases matching TRBD2. The CDR3 DNA sequence: TGTGCCAGCACCTCACTAGCGGGGGGCAACAATGAGCAGTTCTTC. Residues: CASTSLAGGNNEQFF. Using reference TRBV2 and TRBJ2-1 for the parts outside the CDR3, the full variable domain is EPEVTQTPSHQVTQMGQEVILRCVPISNHLYFYWYRQILGQKVEFLVSFYNNEISEKSEIFDDQFSVERPDGSNFTLKIRSTKLEDSAMYFCASTSLAGGNNEQFFGPGTRLTVL.